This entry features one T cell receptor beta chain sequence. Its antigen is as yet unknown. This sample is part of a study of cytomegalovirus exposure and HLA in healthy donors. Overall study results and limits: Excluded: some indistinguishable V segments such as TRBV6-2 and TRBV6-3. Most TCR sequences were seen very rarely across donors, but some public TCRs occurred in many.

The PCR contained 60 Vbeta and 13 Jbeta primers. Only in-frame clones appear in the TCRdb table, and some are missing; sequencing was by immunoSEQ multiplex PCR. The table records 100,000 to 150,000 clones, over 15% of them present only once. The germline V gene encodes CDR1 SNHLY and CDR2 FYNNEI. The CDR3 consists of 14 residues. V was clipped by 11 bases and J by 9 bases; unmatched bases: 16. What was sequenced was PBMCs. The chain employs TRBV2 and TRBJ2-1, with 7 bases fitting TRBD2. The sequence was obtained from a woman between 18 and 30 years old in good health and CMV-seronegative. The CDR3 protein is CAGESGGLVGEQFF. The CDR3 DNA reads TGTGCCGGTGAGTCGGGAGGACTCGTCGGTGAGCAGTTCTTC. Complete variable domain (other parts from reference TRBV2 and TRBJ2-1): EPEVTQTPSHQVTQMGQEVILRCVPISNHLYFYWYRQILGQKVEFLVSFYNNEISEKSEIFDDQFSVERPDGSNFTLKIRSTKLEDSAMYFCAGESGGLVGEQFFGPGTRLTVL.